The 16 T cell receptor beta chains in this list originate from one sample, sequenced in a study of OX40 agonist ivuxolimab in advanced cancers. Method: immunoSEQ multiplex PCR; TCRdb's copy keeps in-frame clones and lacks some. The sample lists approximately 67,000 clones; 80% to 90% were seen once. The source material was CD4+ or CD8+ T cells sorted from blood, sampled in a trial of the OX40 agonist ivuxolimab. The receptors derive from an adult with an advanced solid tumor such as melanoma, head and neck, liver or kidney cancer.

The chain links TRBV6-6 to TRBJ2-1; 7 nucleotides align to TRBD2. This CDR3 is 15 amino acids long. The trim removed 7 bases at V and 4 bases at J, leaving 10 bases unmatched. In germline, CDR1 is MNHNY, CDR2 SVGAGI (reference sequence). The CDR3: CASIDAGAGYNEQFF. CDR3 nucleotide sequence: TGTGCCAGCATCGACGCGGGAGCGGGGTACAATGAGCAGTTCTTC.

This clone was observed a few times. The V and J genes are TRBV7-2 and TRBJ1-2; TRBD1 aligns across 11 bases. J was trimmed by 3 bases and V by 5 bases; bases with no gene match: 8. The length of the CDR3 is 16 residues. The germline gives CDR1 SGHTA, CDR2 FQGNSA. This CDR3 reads CASSPHRTGGDYGYTF. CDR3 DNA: TGTGCCAGCAGCCCCCACCGGACAGGGGGCGACTATGGCTACACCTTC.

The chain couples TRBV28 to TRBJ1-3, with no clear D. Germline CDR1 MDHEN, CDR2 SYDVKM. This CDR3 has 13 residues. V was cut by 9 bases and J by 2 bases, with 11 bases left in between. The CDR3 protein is CASEGGPGNTIYF. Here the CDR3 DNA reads TGTGCCAGTGAGGGAGGTCCTGGAAACACCATATATTTT.

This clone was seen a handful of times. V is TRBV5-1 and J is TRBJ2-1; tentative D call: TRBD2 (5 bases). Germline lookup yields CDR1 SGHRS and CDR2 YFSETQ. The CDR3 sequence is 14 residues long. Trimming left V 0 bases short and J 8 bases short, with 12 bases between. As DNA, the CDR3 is TGCGCCAGCAGCTTGGCGGGAAGACGGGATGAGCAGTTCTTC. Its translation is CASSLAGRRDEQFF.

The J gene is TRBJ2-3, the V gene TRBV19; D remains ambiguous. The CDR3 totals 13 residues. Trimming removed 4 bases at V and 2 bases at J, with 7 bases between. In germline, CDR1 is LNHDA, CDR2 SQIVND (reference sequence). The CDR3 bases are TGTGCCAGTAGTAGCCAGCACACAGATACGCAGTATTTT. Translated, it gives CASSSQHTDTQYF.

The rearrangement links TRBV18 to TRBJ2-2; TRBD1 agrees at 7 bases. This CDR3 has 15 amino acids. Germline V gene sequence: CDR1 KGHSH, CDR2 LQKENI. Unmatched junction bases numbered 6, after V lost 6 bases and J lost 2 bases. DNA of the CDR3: TGTGCCAGCTCCCCCGGACAGGTTAACACCGGGGAGCTGTTTTTT. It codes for CASSPGQVNTGELFF.

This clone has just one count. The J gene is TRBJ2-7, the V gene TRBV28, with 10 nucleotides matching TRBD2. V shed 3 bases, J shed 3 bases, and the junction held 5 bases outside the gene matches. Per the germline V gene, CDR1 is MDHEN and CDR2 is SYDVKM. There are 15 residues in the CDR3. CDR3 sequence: CASSLSSGGLYEQYF. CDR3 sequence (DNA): TGTGCCAGCAGTTTGTCTAGCGGGGGTCTCTACGAGCAGTACTTC. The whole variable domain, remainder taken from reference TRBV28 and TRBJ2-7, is DVKVTQSSRYLVKRTGEKVFLECVQDMDHENMFWYRQDPGLGLRLIYFSYDVKMKEKGDIPEGYSVSREKKERFSLILESASTNQTSMYLCASSLSSGGLYEQYFGPGTRLTVT.

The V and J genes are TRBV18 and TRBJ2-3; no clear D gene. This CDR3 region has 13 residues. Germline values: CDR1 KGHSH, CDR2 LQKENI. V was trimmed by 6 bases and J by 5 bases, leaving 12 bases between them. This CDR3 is CASSLTPGDTQYF. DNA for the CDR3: TGTGCCAGCTCCCTGACCCCGGGAGATACGCAGTATTTT.

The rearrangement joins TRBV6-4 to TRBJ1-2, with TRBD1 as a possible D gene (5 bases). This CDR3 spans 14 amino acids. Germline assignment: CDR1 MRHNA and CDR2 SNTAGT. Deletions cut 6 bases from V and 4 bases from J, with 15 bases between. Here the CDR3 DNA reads TGTGCCAGCAGACCGGGACTGGGAAGCTATGGCTACACCTTC. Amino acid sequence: CASRPGLGSYGYTF.

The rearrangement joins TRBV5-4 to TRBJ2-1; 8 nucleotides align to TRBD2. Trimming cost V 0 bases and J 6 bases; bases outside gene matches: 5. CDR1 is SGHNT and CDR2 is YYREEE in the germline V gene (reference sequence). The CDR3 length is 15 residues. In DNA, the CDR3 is TGTGCCAGCAGCTTGGTACAGCGGGGGCCCAATGAGCAGTTCTTC. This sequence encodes CASSLVQRGPNEQFF.

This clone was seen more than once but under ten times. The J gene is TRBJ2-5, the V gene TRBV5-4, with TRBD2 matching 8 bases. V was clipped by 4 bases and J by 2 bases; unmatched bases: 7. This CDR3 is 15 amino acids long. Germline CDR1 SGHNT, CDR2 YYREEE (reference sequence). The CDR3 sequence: CASSTGGTNQETQYF. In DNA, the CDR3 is TGTGCCAGCAGCACGGGAGGGACAAATCAAGAGACCCAGTACTTC.

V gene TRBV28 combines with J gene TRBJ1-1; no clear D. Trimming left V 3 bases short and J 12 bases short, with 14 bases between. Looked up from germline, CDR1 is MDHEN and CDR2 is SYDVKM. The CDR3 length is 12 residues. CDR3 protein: CASSFERASTFF. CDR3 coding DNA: TGTGCCAGCAGTTTTGAGAGGGCGTCGACTTTCTTT.

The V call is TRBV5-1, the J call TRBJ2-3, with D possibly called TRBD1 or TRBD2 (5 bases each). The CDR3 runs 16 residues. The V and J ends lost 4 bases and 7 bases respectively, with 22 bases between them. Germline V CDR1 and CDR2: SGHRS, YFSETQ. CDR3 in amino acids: CASSPGVVGDVNTQYF. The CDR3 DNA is TGCGCCAGCAGCCCTGGAGTGGTAGGGGACGTAAATACGCAGTATTTT.

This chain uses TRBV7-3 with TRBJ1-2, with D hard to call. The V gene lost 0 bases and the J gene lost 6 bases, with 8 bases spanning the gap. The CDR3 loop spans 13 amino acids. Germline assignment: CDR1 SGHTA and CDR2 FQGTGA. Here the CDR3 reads CASSLTFGDGYTF. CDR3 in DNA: TGTGCCAGCAGCTTAACGTTCGGGGATGGCTACACCTTC.

CDR3 DNA sequence: TGTGCCAGTAGTTCAAGAGCCCAGGCCGTCTATGGCTACACCTTC. It encodes CASSSRAQAVYGYTF. This rearrangement joins TRBV19 to TRBJ1-2, with no clear D. Germline loops: CDR1 LNHDA, CDR2 SQIVND (reference sequence). Trimming removed 5 bases from V and 4 bases from J, with 17 bases in between. The CDR3 runs 15 residues.

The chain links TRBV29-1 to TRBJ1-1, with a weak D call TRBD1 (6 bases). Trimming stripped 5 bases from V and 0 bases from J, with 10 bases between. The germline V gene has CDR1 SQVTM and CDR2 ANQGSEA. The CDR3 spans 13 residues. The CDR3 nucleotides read TGCAGCGTTTACAGGGCCGTGAACACTGAAGCTTTCTTT. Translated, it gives CSVYRAVNTEAFF.